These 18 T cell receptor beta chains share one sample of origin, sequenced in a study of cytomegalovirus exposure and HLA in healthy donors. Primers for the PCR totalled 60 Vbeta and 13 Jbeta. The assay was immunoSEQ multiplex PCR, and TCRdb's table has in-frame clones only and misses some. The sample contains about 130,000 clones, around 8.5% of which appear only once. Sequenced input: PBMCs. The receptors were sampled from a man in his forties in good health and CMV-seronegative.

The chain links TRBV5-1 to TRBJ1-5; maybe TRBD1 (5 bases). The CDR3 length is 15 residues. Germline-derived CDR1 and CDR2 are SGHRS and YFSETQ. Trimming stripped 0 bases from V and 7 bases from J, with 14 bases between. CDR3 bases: TGCGCCAGCAGCTTGGAAGCCGGGGGAGGGCAGCCCCAGCATTTT. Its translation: CASSLEAGGGQPQHF. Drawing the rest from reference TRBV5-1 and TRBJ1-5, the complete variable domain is KAGVTQTPRYLIKTRGQQVTLSCSPISGHRSVSWYQQTPGQGLQFLFEYFSETQRNKGNFPGRFSGRQFSNSRSEMNVSTLELGDSALYLCASSLEAGGGQPQHFGDGTRLSIL.

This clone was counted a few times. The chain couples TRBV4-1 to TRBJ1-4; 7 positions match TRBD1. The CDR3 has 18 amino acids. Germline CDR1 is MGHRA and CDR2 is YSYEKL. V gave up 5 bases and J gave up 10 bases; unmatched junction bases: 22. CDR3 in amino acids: CASSLQGFRAEGLGKLFF. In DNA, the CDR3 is TGCGCCAGCAGCTTACAGGGGTTTCGCGCTGAGGGCCTGGGAAAACTGTTTTTT.

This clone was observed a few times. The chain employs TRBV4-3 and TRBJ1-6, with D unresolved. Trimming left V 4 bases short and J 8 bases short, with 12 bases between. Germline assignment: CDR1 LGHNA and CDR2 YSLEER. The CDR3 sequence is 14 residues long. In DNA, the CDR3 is TGCGCCAGCAGCCCAAGGACTGGGGATTCACCCCTCCACTTT. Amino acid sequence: CASSPRTGDSPLHF.

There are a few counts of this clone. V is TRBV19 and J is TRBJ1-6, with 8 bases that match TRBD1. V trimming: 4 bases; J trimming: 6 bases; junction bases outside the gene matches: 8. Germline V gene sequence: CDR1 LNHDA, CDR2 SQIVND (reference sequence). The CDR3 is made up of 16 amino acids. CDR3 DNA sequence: TGTGCCAGTAGTAGAAGGACAGGGACTGTTAATTCACCCCTCCACTTT. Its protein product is CASSRRTGTVNSPLHF.

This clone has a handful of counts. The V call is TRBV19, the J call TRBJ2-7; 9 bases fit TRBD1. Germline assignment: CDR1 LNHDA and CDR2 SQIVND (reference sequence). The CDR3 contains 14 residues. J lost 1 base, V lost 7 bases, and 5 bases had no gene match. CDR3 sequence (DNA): TGTGCCAGTACCTCCGGGACAGGGTCCTACGAGCAGTACTTC. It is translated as CASTSGTGSYEQYF.

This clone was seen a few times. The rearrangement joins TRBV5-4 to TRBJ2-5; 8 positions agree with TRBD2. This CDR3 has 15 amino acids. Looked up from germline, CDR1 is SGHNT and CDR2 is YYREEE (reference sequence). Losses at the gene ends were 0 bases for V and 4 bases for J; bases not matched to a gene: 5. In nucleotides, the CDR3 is TGTGCCAGCAGCTTGGAGCGGGGGAGGGGAGAGACCCAGTACTTC. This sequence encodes CASSLERGRGETQYF.

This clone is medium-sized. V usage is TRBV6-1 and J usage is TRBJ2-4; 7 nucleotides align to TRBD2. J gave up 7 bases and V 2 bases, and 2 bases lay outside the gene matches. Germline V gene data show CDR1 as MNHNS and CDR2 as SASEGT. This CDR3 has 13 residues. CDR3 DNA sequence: TGTGCCAGCAGTGAACTAGCGGAGAACATTCAGTACTTC. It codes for CASSELAENIQYF.

The chain's CDR3 is CATQREGSSYEQYF. CDR3 sequence (DNA): TGTGCCACCCAACGGGAGGGGTCCTCCTACGAGCAGTACTTC. This chain connects TRBV6-5 to TRBJ2-7; 8 bases line up with TRBD2. The CDR3 contains 14 residues. V shed 10 bases and J 0 bases; nucleotides not matched to a gene: 8. The V gene's germline CDR1 is MNHEY and CDR2 SVGAGI.

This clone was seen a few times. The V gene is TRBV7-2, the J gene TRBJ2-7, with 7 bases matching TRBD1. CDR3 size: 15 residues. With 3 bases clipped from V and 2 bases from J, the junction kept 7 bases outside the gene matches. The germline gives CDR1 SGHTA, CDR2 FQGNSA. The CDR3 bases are TGTGCCAGCAGCTTGAGCAGTCAGGGGGCCTACGAGCAGTACTTC. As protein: CASSLSSQGAYEQYF.

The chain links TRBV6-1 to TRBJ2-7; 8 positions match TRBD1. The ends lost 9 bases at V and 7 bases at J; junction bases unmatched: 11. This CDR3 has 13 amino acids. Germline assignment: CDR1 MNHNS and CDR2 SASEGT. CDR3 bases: TGTGCCAGTGTGGACAGGGTATCGTGGGAGCAGTACTTC. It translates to CASVDRVSWEQYF.

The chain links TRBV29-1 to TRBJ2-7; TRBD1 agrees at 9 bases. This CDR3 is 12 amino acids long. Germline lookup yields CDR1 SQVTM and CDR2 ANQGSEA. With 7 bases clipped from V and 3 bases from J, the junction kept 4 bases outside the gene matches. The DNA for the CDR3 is TGCAGCGCTGGGGACAGGGTCTACGAGCAGTACTTC. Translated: CSAGDRVYEQYF.

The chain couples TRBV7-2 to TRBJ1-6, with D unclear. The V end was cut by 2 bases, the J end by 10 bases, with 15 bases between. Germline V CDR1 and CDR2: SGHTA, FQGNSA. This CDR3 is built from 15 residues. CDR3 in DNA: TGTGCCAGCAGCTTACTTCGGGGTTCGGGGTCACCCCTCCACTTT. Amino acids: CASSLLRGSGSPLHF.

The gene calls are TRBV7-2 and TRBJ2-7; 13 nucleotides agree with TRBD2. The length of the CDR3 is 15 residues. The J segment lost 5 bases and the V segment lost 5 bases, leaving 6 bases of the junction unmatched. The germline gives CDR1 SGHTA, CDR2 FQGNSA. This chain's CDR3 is CASSTGTSGVNEQYF. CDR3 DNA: TGTGCCAGCAGCACCGGGACTAGCGGGGTAAACGAGCAGTACTTC.

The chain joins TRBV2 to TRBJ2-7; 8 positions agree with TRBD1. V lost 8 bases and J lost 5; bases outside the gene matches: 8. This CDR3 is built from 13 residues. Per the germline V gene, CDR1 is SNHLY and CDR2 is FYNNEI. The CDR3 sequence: CASGTGITDEQYF. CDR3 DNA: TGTGCCAGCGGGACAGGCATAACCGACGAGCAGTACTTC.

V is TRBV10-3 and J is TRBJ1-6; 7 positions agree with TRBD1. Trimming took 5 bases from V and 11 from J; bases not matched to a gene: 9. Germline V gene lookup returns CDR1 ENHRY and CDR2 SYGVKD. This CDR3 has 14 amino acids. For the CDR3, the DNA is TGTGCCATCAGTTTACAGGGGTCGGGTCCACCCCTCCACTTT. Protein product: CAISLQGSGPPLHF.

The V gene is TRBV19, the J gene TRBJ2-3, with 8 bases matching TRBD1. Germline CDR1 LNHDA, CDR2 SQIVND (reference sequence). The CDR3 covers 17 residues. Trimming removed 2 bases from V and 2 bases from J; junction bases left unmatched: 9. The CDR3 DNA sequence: TGTGCCAGTAGTATAAATGGGCAGGGGGCACCCACAGATACGCAGTATTTT. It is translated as CASSINGQGAPTDTQYF.

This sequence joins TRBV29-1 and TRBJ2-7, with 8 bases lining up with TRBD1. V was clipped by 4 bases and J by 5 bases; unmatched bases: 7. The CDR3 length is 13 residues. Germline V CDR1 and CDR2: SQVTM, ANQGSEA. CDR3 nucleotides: TGCAGCGTTGGCGGCGGACAGGGCCACGAGCAGTACTTC. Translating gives CSVGGGQGHEQYF.

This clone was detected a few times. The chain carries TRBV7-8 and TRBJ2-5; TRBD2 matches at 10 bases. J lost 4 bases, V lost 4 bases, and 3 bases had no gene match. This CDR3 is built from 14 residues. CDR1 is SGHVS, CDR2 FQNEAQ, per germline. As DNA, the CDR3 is TGTGCCAGCAGCTATTCTAGCGGGAGAGAGACCCAGTACTTC. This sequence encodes CASSYSSGRETQYF.